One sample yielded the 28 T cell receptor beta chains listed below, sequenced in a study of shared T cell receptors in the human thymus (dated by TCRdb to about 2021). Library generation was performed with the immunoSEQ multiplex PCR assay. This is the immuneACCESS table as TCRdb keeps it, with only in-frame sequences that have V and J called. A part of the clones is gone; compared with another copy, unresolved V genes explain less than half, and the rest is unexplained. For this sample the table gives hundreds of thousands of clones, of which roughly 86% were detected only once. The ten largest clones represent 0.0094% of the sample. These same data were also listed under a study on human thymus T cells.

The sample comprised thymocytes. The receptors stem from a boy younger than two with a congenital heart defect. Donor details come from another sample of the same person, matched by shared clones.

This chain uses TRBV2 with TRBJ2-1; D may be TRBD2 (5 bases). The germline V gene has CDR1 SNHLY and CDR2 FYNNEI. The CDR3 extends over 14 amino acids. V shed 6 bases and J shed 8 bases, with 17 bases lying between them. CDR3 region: CASRSGKLDYEQFF. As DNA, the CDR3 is TGTGCCAGCAGATCCGGGAAGCTTGATTATGAGCAGTTCTTC. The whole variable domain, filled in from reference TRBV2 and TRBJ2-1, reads EPEVTQTPSHQVTQMGQEVILRCVPISNHLYFYWYRQILGQKVEFLVSFYNNEISEKSEIFDDQFSVERPDGSNFTLKIRSTKLEDSAMYFCASRSGKLDYEQFFGPGTRLTVL.

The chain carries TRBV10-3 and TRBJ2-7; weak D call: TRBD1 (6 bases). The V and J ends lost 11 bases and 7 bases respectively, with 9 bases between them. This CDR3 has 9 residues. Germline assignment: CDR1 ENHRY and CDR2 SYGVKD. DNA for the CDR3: TGTGCCGGGGGCGGGGAGCAGTACTTC. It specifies CAGGGEQYF.

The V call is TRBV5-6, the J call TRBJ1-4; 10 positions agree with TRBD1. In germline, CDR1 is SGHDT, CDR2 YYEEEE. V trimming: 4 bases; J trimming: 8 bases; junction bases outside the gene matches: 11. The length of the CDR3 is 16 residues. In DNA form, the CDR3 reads TGTGCCAGCAGCGCGCTGGGTGACAGGGGGCAGGAAAAACTGTTTTTT. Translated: CASSALGDRGQEKLFF.

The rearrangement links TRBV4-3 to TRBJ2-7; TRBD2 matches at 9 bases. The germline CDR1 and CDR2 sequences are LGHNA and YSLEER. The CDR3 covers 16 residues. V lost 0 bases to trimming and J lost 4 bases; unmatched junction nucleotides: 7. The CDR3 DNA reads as TGCGCCAGCAGCCAAGATGGGCGGGGGGGGTTGTACGAGCAGTACTTC. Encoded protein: CASSQDGRGGLYEQYF.

The CDR3 sequence: CASSPPRYGPNYGYTF. DNA for the CDR3: TGTGCCAGCAGCCCGCCGAGGTATGGCCCTAACTATGGCTACACCTTC. The rearrangement uses TRBV9 and TRBJ1-2, with no clear D. Trimming stripped 4 bases from V and 0 bases from J, with 16 bases between. Germline values: CDR1 SGDLS, CDR2 YYNGEE. The length of the CDR3 is 16 residues.

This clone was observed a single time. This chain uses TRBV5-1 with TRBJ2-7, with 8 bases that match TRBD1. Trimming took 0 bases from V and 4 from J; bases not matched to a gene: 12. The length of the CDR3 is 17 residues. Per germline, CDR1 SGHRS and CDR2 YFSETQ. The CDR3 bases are TGCGCCAGCAGCTTGGAAAGCTTCGGGCAGGGGGCTTACGAGCAGTACTTC. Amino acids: CASSLESFGQGAYEQYF.

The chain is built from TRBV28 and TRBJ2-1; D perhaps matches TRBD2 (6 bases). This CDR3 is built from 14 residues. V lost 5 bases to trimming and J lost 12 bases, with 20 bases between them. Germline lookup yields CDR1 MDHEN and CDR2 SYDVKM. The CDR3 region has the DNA TGTGCCAGCAGTCCCCGGCTAGCGACAATGTCGCAGTTCTTC. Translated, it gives CASSPRLATMSQFF.

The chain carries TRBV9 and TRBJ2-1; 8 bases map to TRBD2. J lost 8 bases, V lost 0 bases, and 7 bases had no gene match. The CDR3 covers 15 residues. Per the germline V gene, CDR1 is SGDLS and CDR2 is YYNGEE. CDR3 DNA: TGTGCCAGCAGCGTAGCGGGGGGGGCCGGGGATGAGCAGTTCTTC. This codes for CASSVAGGAGDEQFF.

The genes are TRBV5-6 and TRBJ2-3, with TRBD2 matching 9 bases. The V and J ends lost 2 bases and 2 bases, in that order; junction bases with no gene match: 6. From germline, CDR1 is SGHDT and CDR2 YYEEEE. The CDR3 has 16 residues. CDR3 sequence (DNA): TGTGCCAGCAGCTTCCCGGGACTAGCCCACACAGATACGCAGTATTTT. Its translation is CASSFPGLAHTDTQYF.

CDR3 loop: CASSPKDRTTPYEQYF. The CDR3 nucleotides read TGTGCCAGCTCACCAAAAGATCGGACAACACCCTACGAGCAGTACTTC. The chain employs TRBV18 and TRBJ2-7; the D gene is possibly TRBD1 (5 bases). The CDR3 extends over 16 amino acids. Germline values: CDR1 KGHSH, CDR2 LQKENI. The germline V and J ends were trimmed by 2 bases and 2 bases, with 16 bases remaining between them.

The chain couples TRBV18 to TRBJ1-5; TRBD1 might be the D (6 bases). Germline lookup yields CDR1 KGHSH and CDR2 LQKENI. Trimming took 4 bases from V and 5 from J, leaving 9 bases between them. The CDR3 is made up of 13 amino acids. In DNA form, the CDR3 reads TGTGCCAGCTCACTCACAGGGCATCAGCCCCAGCATTTT. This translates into CASSLTGHQPQHF.

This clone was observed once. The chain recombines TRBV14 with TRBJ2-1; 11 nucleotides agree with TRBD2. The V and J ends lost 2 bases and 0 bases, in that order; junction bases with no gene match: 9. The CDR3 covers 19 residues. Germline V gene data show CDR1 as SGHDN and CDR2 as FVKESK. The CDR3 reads CASSQLLAGVPSSYNEQFF. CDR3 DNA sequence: TGTGCCAGCAGCCAATTACTAGCGGGGGTACCGAGCTCCTACAATGAGCAGTTCTTC.

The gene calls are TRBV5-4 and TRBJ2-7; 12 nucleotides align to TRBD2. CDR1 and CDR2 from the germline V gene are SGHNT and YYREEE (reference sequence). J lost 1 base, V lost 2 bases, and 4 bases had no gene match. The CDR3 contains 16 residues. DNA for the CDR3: TGTGCCAGCAGCTTTGTGACTAGCGGGGGATCCTACGAGCAGTACTTC. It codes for CASSFVTSGGSYEQYF.

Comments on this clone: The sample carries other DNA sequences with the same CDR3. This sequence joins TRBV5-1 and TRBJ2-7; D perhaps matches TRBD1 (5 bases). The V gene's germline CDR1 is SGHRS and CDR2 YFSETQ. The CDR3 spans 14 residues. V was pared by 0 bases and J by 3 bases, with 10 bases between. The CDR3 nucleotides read TGCGCCAGCAGCTTGGCCGGGCAGGGCTACGAGCAGTACTTC. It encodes CASSLAGQGYEQYF.

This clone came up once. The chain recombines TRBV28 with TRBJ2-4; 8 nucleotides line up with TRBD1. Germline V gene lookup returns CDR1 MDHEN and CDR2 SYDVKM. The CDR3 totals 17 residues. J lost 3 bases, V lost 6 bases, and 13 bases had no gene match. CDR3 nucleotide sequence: TGTGCCAGCAGACCAACGGACAGGGCCCTTGGCAAAAACATTCAGTACTTC. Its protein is CASRPTDRALGKNIQYF.

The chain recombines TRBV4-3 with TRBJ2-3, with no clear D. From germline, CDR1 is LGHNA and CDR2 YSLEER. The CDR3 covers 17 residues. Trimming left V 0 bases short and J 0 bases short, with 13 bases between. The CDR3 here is CASSQEYSFSSTDTQYF. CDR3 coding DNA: TGCGCCAGCAGCCAAGAGTACAGCTTTTCAAGCACAGATACGCAGTATTTT.

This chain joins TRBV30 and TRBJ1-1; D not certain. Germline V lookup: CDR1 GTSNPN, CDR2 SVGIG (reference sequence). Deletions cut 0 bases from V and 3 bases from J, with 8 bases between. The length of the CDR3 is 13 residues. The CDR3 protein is CAWSVLGDTEAFF. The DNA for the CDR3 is TGTGCCTGGAGTGTACTCGGGGACACTGAAGCTTTCTTT.

The CDR3 here is CASSHHRGSYEQYF. CDR3 nucleotide sequence: TGTGCCAGCAGCCATCACAGGGGGTCCTACGAGCAGTACTTC. This sequence joins TRBV14 and TRBJ2-7; TRBD1 matches 8 bases. Germline V lookup: CDR1 SGHDN, CDR2 FVKESK. This CDR3 is 14 amino acids long. With V trimmed by 3 bases and J by 1 base, 2 bases remained unmatched. Complete variable domain (other parts from reference TRBV14 and TRBJ2-7): EAGVTQFPSHSVIEKGQTVTLRCDPISGHDNLYWYRRVMGKEIKFLLHFVKESKQDESGMPNNRFLAERTGGTYSTLKVQPAELEDSGVYFCASSHHRGSYEQYFGPGTRLTVT.

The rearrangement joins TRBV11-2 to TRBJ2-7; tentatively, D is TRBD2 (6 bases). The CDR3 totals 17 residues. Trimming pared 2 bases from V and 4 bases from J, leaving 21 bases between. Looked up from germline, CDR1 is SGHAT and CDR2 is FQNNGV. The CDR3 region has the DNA TGTGCCAGCAGCTTAAATTTCAGGGAGGCACTTAGGTACGAGCAGTACTTC. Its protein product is CASSLNFREALRYEQYF.

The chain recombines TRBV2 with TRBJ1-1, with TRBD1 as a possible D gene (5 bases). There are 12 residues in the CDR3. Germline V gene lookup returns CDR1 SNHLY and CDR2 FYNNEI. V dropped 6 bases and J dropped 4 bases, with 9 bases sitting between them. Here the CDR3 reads CASSHGGTEAFF. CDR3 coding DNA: TGTGCCAGCAGCCACGGGGGCACTGAAGCTTTCTTT.

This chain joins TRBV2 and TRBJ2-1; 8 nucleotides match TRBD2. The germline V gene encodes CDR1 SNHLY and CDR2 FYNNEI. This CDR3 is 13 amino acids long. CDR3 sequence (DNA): TGTGCTGGGAGCGGGAGAGCTCTCGATGAGCAGTTCTTC. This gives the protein CAGSGRALDEQFF.

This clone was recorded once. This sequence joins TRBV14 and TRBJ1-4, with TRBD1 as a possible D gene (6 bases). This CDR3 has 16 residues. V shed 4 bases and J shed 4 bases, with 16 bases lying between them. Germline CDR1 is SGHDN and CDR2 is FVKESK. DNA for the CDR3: TGTGCCAGCAGCCCTTCGAGGGCAGGGGATAATGAAAAACTGTTTTTT. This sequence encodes CASSPSRAGDNEKLFF.

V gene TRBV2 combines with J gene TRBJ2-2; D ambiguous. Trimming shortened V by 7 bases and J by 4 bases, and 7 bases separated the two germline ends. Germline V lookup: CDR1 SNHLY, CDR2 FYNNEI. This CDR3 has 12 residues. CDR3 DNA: TGTGCCAGCACAGGCCGCACCGGGGAGCTGTTTTTT. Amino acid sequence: CASTGRTGELFF.

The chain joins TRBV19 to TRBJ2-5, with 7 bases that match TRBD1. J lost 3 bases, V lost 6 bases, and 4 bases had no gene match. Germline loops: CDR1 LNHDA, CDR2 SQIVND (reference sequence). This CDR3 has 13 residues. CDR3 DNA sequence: TGTGCCAGTAGCTCTACAGGGGAAGAGACCCAGTACTTC. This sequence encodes CASSSTGEETQYF.

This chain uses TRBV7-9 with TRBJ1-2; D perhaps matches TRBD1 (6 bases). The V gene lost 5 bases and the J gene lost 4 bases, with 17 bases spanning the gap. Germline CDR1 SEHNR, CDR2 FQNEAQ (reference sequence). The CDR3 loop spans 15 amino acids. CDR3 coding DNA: TGTGCCAGCAGCCCACCCCGGGGGGCCCCCTATGGCTACACCTTC. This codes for CASSPPRGAPYGYTF.

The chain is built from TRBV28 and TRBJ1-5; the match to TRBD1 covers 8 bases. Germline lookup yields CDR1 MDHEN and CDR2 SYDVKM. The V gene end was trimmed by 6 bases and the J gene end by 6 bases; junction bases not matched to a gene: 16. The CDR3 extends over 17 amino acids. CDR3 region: CASSQPWGRGRVQPQHF. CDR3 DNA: TGTGCCAGCAGCCAACCTTGGGGCAGGGGGCGCGTTCAGCCCCAGCATTTT.

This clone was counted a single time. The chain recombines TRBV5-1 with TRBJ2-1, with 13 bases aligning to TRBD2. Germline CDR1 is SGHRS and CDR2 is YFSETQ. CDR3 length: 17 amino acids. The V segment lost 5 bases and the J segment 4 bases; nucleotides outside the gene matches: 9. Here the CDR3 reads CASRPTGTSGTYNEQFF. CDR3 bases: TGCGCCAGCAGACCTACCGGGACTAGCGGGACATACAATGAGCAGTTCTTC.

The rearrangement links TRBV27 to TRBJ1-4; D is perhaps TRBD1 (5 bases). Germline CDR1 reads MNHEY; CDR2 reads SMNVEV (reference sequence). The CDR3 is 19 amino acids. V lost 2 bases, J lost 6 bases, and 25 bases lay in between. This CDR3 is CASSLETPRESSFDEKLFF. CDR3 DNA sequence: TGTGCCAGCAGTTTAGAAACCCCCAGGGAATCTTCCTTTGATGAAAAACTGTTTTTT.